Sequencing of this T cell receptor beta chain was carried out in a study of response to subunit inactivated influenza vaccine. The study's findings and limits: The authors offered the suggestion that each seasonal influenza vaccination recruits few new T cells.

TCRdb called the RT-PCR reads again in MiXCR, with one record for every CDR3 protein. The sample lists about 520,000 distinct CDR3 sequences; approximately 7.7% were seen once. This clonotype was detected only a few times. Its antigen is not identified. Specimen: PBMCs from blood, collected roughly 24 months after vaccination. The TCR sequence derives from a man between 50 and 69 years old who received an inactivated influenza vaccine.

The CDR3 is CASRQGSGYEQYF. The CDR3 DNA reads as TGTGCCAGCAGGCAAGGAAGCGGCTACGAGCAGTACTTC. The rearrangement joins TRBV12-3 or TRBV12-4 to TRBJ2-7; tentative D call: TRBD2 (5 bases). The CDR3 is made up of 13 amino acids. The V and J ends lost 6 bases and 3 bases respectively, with 12 bases between them.